The table lists the clone carrying this T cell receptor beta chain with many counts. Researchers took RNA transcripts and amplified the TCR beta CDR3 regions from them. A first-round RT-PCR of the TCR CDR3 used the HTBI primer set. TCRdb fed the multiplex PCR reads into MiXCR, producing one record per CDR3 protein. The data show some 300,000 distinct CDR3 sequences, with roughly 17% seen just once and around 34% held by the top ten. PBMCs stemmed from less than 13 ml fresh peripheral blood. CDR3 size: 13 residues. Germline CDR1 is SEHNR and CDR2 is FQNEAQ (reference sequence). The V end was cut by 3 bases, the J end by 1 base, with 7 bases between. The data belong to a study of T cells in Graves' hyperthyroidism and ophthalmopathy.

Source material: blood. The V call is TRBV7-9, the J call TRBJ2-7; D is uncertain. This sequence originates from a man aged 25 to 40 with Graves' hyperthyroidism. CDR3 sequence reads: CASSFQISYEQYF. The CDR3 bases are TGTGCCAGCAGCTTCCAGATTTCCTACGAGCAGTACTTC.